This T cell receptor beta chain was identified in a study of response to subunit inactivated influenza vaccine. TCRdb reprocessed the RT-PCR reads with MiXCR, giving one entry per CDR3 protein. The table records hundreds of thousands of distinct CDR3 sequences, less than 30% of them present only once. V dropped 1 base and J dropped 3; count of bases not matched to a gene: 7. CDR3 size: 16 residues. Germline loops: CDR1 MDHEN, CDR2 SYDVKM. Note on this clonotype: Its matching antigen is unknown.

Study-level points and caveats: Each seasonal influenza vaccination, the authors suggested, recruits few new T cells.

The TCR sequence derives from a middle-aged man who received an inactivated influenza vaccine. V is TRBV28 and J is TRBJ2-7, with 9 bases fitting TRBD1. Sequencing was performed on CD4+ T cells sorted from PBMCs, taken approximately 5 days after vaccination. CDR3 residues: CASSLYLGQGNYEQYF. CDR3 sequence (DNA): TGTGCCAGCAGTTTATATTTGGGACAGGGAAACTACGAGCAGTACTTC.